Reported below is one T cell receptor beta chain. Its target antigen remains unknown. The sample holds no much larger clone one base away, and base qualities are not on file. The trial excluded patients who had a history of autoimmune disease or who were on systemic immunosuppression. In every dose cohort, peripheral blood was drawn for TCR sequencing at baseline, cycle 4 day 1, and cycle 7 day 1. Samples were obtained from an open-label, multicenter, first-in-human phase I dose-escalation trial of ivuxolimab. Adults with locally advanced or metastatic head and neck squamous cell, hepatocellular, melanoma or renal cell carcinoma were enrolled in the trial. Before TCR sequencing, CD4+ T cells and CD8+ T cells from peripheral blood were sorted into separate populations. The CDR3 runs 13 residues from the cysteine to the phenylalanine. Only CDR3 DNA is held: 39 bases, read in frame from base 1. V is pruned by 6 bases and J by 8 bases, leaving 5 bases of the junction without a gene match. The germline V gene (reference sequence) gives CDR1 as LNHDA and CDR2 as SQIVND.

Genomic DNA was extracted from sorted cells for sequencing of the TCRbeta CDR3 region. The immunoSEQ Assay was used to sequence the TCRbeta CDR3 regions. TCRdb carries this immuneACCESS record with in-frame sequences only. Its versions omit some clonotypes, under half of them owing to an unresolved V gene in the studies checked, with the rest unexplained. Counted in this sample were 100,000 or so clones; approximately 87% of them appeared once. Around 5.5% of the sample rests with the top ten. The entry originates in a study of OX40 agonist ivuxolimab in advanced cancers. Study-wide context: Ivuxolimab, which targeted the costimulatory receptor OX40 (CD134), was an agonistic, fully human IgG2 monoclonal antibody. The paper describes the monotherapy dose-escalation part (N of about 54 patients) of the phase I trial of ivuxolimab. Peripheral TCRbeta sequencing aimed to test whether ivuxolimab altered TCR sequence diversity and caused clonal T-cell expansion. Three dose-escalation patients achieved partial responses, one with hepatocellular carcinoma and two with cutaneous melanoma. In the dose-escalation cohort, 65% to 85% of patients were male, and the mean age was roughly 60 years with a range of about 20 to 90. Patients were allowed to have had prior anti-PD-1, anti-PD-L1 or anti-CTLA-4 therapy, and approximately 40% of the dose-escalation patients had previously received checkpoint inhibitors. Intravenous ivuxolimab was administered to patients every 2 weeks at six dose levels: 0.01, 0.1, 0.3, 1.5, 3 and 10 mg/kg. Of the roughly 50 dose-escalation patients, hepatocellular carcinoma was present in 19, melanoma in about 15, renal cell carcinoma in 9 and head and neck cancer in 9. Results the study describes overall, beyond this receptor: Low levels of normalized T-cell clonal expansion were also seen in some patients who did not respond. On average, CD8+ T cells showed more expanded clones than CD4+ T cells after ivuxolimab. At doses from 0.1 to 3.0 mg/kg, clonal expansion was seen in both CD4+ and CD8+ blood T cells between baseline and week 6. Partial responders in the 0.1-3.0 mg/kg groups had among the lowest normalized peripheral clonal expansion, especially among CD8+ T cells. The antigen specificity of the peripheral T cells that underwent clonal expansion was not determined.

This sequence originates from an adult with an advanced solid tumor such as melanoma, head and neck, liver or kidney cancer. The V gene is TRBV19 and the J gene is TRBJ2-1, with 9 bases aligning to TRBD2. The sequences come from CD4+ or CD8+ T cells sorted from blood, collected in a trial of the OX40 agonist ivuxolimab. The DNA sequence is TGTGCCAGTAGGTATCGCGGGAGGGATGAGCAGTTCTTC. This codes for CASRYRGRDEQFF.